This T cell receptor beta chain was identified during a study of vaccination and CD4 T cells after COVID-19. Time point meaning: late sampling 161 to 241 days after vaccination in a few convalescent patients. This sample's treatment: approximately 9-day PBMC culture with coronavirus spike peptide pools or control peptides (ViraFEST assay). Comment on this clonotype: Its antigen is still unknown.

V was shortened by 8 bases and J by 1 base, with 17 bases between the two germline ends. The germline CDR1 and CDR2 sequences are MDHEN and SYDVKM. The CDR3 loop spans 15 amino acids. The assay that was used to sequence DNA from cultured CD4+ T cells was the Oncomine TCR Beta short-read assay. TCRdb redid the calling of the PCR reads with MiXCR, one entry per CDR3 protein. The sample has around 25,000 distinct CDR3 sequences, 25% to 30% seen once; the top ten hold less than 9%. The sequenced sample was CD4+ T cells from blood, cultured in vitro, obtained about 7 months after SARS-CoV-2 vaccination. V is TRBV28 and J is TRBJ2-5, with a possible D match to TRBD1 (6 bases). The receptor's source is a human donor who had recovered from COVID-19. CDR3 protein: CASPPPTGGQETQYF. The CDR3 DNA reads TGTGCCAGCCCACCTCCGACAGGAGGCCAAGAGACCCAGTACTTC.